One sample yielded the 10 T cell receptor beta chains listed below, sequenced in a study of PD-1 blockade in mismatch repair-deficient tumors. This table comes from immunoSEQ multiplex PCR, and its TCRdb copy is limited to in-frame clones, with some not included. The sample yields tens of thousands of clones, over 70% seen once. Source: peripheral blood, taken 12 weeks after starting pembrolizumab. Receptor source: an adult with mismatch repair-deficient cancer.

Here the CDR3 reads CASSETDTQYF. The CDR3 nucleotides are TGTGCCAGCAGTGAAACCGATACGCAGTATTTT. J is TRBJ2-3 and V is TRBV2; D unclear. The germline V and J ends were trimmed by 2 bases and 6 bases, with 3 bases remaining between them. The CDR3 loop spans 11 amino acids. Germline V gene data show CDR1 as SNHLY and CDR2 as FYNNEI.

This sequence joins TRBV30 and TRBJ2-6; the match to TRBD2 covers 7 bases. Germline V gene sequence: CDR1 GTSNPN, CDR2 SVGIG (reference sequence). CDR3 size: 19 residues. With 4 bases clipped from V and 2 bases from J, the junction kept 17 bases outside the gene matches. CDR3: CAWTGRRAGEKTGANVLTF. The CDR3 nucleotides read TGTGCCTGGACCGGGAGGAGGGCGGGAGAAAAGACTGGGGCCAACGTCCTGACTTTC. Supplemented by reference TRBV30 and TRBJ2-6, the full variable domain reads SQTIHQWPATLVQPVGSPLSLECTVEGTSNPNLYWYRQAAGRGLQLLFYSVGIGQISSEVPQNLSASRPQDRQFILSSKKLLLSDSGFYLCAWTGRRAGEKTGANVLTFGAGSRLTVL.

This clone was recorded a few times. The rearrangement joins TRBV19 to TRBJ1-2, with D possibly TRBD1 on 6 matching bases. Germline CDR1 and CDR2: LNHDA and SQIVND (reference sequence). The CDR3 spans 13 residues. V lost 6 bases to trimming and J lost 2 bases, with 10 bases between them. CDR3 in amino acids: CASSTGMNYGYTF. DNA of the CDR3: TGTGCCAGTAGCACAGGGATGAACTATGGCTACACCTTC.

This clone appeared a single time. V gene TRBV10-2 combines with J gene TRBJ2-7; D not certain. Between the trimmed V and J ends, which lost 2 bases and 3 bases, there was a span of 17 bases. This CDR3 comprises 16 residues. CDR1 is WSHSY, CDR2 SAAADI, per germline. CDR3 DNA: TGCGCCAGCAGTGAGATTTGGCGACTGAGGATCTACGAGCAGTACTTC. Amino acids: CASSEIWRLRIYEQYF.

The V call is TRBV10-2, the J call TRBJ2-2, with TRBD1 as a possible D gene (6 bases). V was shortened by 6 bases and J by 1 base, with 12 bases between the two germline ends. Per the germline V gene, CDR1 is WSHSY and CDR2 is SAAADI. The CDR3 runs 15 residues. This CDR3 reads CASSLQTGNTGELFF. As DNA, the CDR3 is TGCGCCAGCAGCTTACAGACAGGGAACACCGGGGAGCTGTTTTTT.

This chain joins TRBV2 and TRBJ2-7; D is possibly TRBD1 (5 bases). V was shortened by 6 bases and J by 6 bases, with 15 bases between the two germline ends. The germline V gene encodes CDR1 SNHLY and CDR2 FYNNEI. CDR3 length: 13 residues. CDR3 DNA sequence: TGTGCCAGCAGGGACACTGGGGCCTTCGAGCAGTACTTC. This translates into CASRDTGAFEQYF. Full variable domain (rest looked up from reference TRBV2 and TRBJ2-7): EPEVTQTPSHQVTQMGQEVILRCVPISNHLYFYWYRQILGQKVEFLVSFYNNEISEKSEIFDDQFSVERPDGSNFTLKIRSTKLEDSAMYFCASRDTGAFEQYFGPGTRLTVT.

The chain links TRBV25-1 to TRBJ2-1; possible D gene TRBD2, 6 bases. Germline-derived CDR1 and CDR2 are MGHDK and SYGVNS. This CDR3 has 13 residues. V was trimmed by 6 bases and J by 9 bases, leaving 15 bases between them. This chain's CDR3 is CASRSLAEGEQFF. CDR3 sequence (DNA): TGTGCCAGCAGATCCTTAGCGGAGGGTGAGCAGTTCTTC.

The chain is built from TRBV6-6 and TRBJ1-4; 11 bases match TRBD1. Germline lookup yields CDR1 MNHNY and CDR2 SVGAGI (reference sequence). This CDR3 region has 15 residues. V shed 6 bases and J 7 bases; nucleotides not matched to a gene: 7. The CDR3 DNA is TGTGCCAGCAGGGGGACAGGGGGAAGGGCTGAAAAACTGTTTTTT. Translated, it gives CASRGTGGRAEKLFF.

The V and J genes are TRBV5-1 and TRBJ1-1, with 9 bases fitting TRBD1. The J segment lost 1 base and the V segment lost 1 base, leaving 8 bases of the junction unmatched. The CDR3 loop spans 17 amino acids. CDR1 and CDR2 (germline): SGHRS, YFSETQ. The CDR3 region is CASSLNTQGARNTEAFF. CDR3 coding DNA: TGCGCCAGCAGCTTGAACACACAGGGGGCAAGGAACACTGAAGCTTTCTTT.

The chain links TRBV19 to TRBJ2-2; 9 bases are a match to TRBD2. This CDR3 region has 14 residues. The V gene's germline CDR1 is LNHDA and CDR2 SQIVND (reference sequence). V trimming: 7 bases; J trimming: 1 base; junction bases outside the gene matches: 1. The CDR3 reads CASKTSGNTGELFF. The DNA for the CDR3 is TGTGCCAGTAAGACTAGCGGGAACACCGGGGAGCTGTTTTTT.